This entry lists 10 T cell receptor beta chains sequenced from one sample in a study of blood T cell repertoires in COVID-19. TCRdb's copy holds only in-frame clones and misses some; the assay was immunoSEQ multiplex PCR. The sample has about 480,000 clones, roughly 88% seen once. The sample comprised PBMCs or T cells enriched from blood (not recorded which). The receptors were gathered from a woman between 35 and 50 years old who had recovered from COVID-19.

The chain uses TRBV7-8 and TRBJ2-5, with 7 bases aligning to TRBD1. The CDR3 is made up of 13 amino acids. The V and J ends lost 5 bases and 4 bases, in that order; junction bases with no gene match: 4. Germline CDR1 and CDR2: SGHVS and FQNEAQ. CDR3 nucleotides: TGTGCCAGCAGCCGCTCAGGGGGAGAGACCCAGTACTTC. It is translated as CASSRSGGETQYF.

This sequence joins TRBV12-3 or TRBV12-4 and TRBJ1-1; no reliable D call. The CDR3 sequence is 13 residues long. V gave up 7 bases and J gave up 6 bases, with 15 bases separating them. The CDR3 region is CASNKKGAPEAFF. In nucleotides, the CDR3 is TGTGCCAGCAATAAAAAGGGAGCTCCTGAAGCTTTCTTT.

This chain links TRBV6-5 with TRBJ1-6; 9 nucleotides agree with TRBD1. The germline CDR1 and CDR2 sequences are MNHEY and SVGAGI. This CDR3 region has 15 residues. V lost 4 bases, J lost 14 bases, and 12 bases stayed unmatched. The CDR3 DNA is TGTGCCAGCAGTTGGGACAGGGCCTCCTTATCAACCCTCCACTTT. Protein product: CASSWDRASLSTLHF.

CDR3 in DNA: TGTGCCAGCTCACCCCTGGGGACAGGGCTTGACACTGAAGCTTTCTTT. It specifies CASSPLGTGLDTEAFF. The gene calls are TRBV18 and TRBJ1-1; the match to TRBD1 covers 9 bases. The junction had 8 bases not matched to a gene; V was cut back by 3 bases and J by 3 bases. The germline gives CDR1 KGHSH, CDR2 LQKENI. The CDR3 runs to 16 residues.

The table lists this clone with a count of one. The J gene is TRBJ1-5, the V gene TRBV20-1; weak D call: TRBD1 (5 bases). From germline, CDR1 is DFQATT and CDR2 SNEGSKA (reference sequence). With 3 bases removed from V and 2 bases from J, the gap between germline ends came to 17 bases. This CDR3 region has 16 residues. Written as DNA, the CDR3 is TGCAGTGCTAGTCTCCCGGGGGAGTGGGGCAATCAGCCCCAGCATTTT. This encodes CSASLPGEWGNQPQHF.

This chain links TRBV7-9 with TRBJ2-7; 7 bases match TRBD1. CDR1 SEHNR and CDR2 FQNEAQ come from the germline V gene (reference sequence). This CDR3 comprises 17 residues. V was pared by 1 base and J by 2 bases, with 11 bases of the junction left unmatched. The CDR3 protein is CASSLVSQTGATYEQYF. The CDR3 region has the DNA TGTGCCAGCAGCTTAGTATCCCAAACAGGGGCCACCTACGAGCAGTACTTC.

V is TRBV5-8 and J is TRBJ2-2, with TRBD1 matching over 7 bases. CDR3 length equals 15 residues. CDR1 is SGHTS, CDR2 YDEGEE, per germline. Trimming cost V 7 bases and J 6 bases; bases outside gene matches: 12. CDR3 in DNA: TGTGCCAGCGGCAGAGAGGGGGCGCGGGCCGGGGAGCTGTTTTTT. Translation gives CASGREGARAGELFF.

The chain links TRBV5-1 to TRBJ2-3; the D gene is possibly TRBD2 (7 bases). The germline V gene encodes CDR1 SGHRS and CDR2 YFSETQ. V lost 4 bases to trimming and J lost 2 bases, with 11 bases between them. The length of the CDR3 is 14 residues. The CDR3 loop is CASSRGGVTDTQYF. The DNA of the CDR3 is TGCGCCAGCAGCAGAGGGGGGGTCACAGATACGCAGTATTTT.

The V and J genes are TRBV7-2 and TRBJ1-5; D unclear. This CDR3 has 14 residues. Trimming pared 4 bases from V and 0 bases from J, leaving 7 bases between. The germline CDR1 and CDR2 sequences are SGHTA and FQGNSA. The CDR3 bases are TGTGCCAGCAGCTCGGGGTATAGCAATCAGCCCCAGCATTTT. Amino acids: CASSSGYSNQPQHF.

The chain joins TRBV5-1 to TRBJ1-1; TRBD1 agrees at 7 bases. CDR1 and CDR2 from the germline V gene are SGHRS and YFSETQ. CDR3 length: 16 amino acids. The V and J ends lost 4 bases and 0 bases, in that order; junction bases with no gene match: 9. The CDR3 sequence: CASSPPGGPVNTEAFF. The DNA of the CDR3 is TGCGCCAGCAGCCCCCCAGGGGGGCCGGTGAACACTGAAGCTTTCTTT.